Each of the 8 T cell receptor beta chains below was sequenced from the same sample in a study of human T cells and chemical hapten exposure (dated by TCRdb to 2020 to 2023). This specimen's time point label, per the study, means: patch test 1, 2 weeks after DPC sensitization. The treatment or condition label corresponds to: therapeutic diphenylcyclopropenone sensitization with weekly scalp DPC. Receptors were amplified or captured by RACE. Instrument used: NextSeq 500. TCRdb reprocessing: public reads trimmed at Q25 with fastp, clones called with MiXCR, in-frame beta chains kept. Entries are consolidated by CDR3 protein sequence, retaining the most common genes and DNA. The sample contains under 450,000 distinct CDR3 sequences, 4% to 5.5% of them found a single time. The ten largest clones capture 2% to 2.5% of the sample. The input for sequencing was whole blood, taken in connection with sensitization to the hapten diphenylcyclopropenone (DPC). Receptors originate from a woman in her fifties or sixties with alopecia areata. Some clones in this sample may be carry-over from other donors' samples.

This clonotype was detected many times. This chain links TRBV20-1 with TRBJ2-1, with 12 positions matching TRBD2. The germline CDR1 and CDR2 sequences are DFQATT and SNEGSKA (reference sequence). Losses at the gene ends were 7 bases for V and 6 bases for J; bases not matched to a gene: 10. This CDR3 is 15 amino acids long. The CDR3 reads CSGGLAGLVTNEQFF. CDR3 sequence (DNA): TGCAGTGGGGGACTAGCGGGCCTAGTGACCAATGAGCAGTTCTTC.

In the case of this clonotype: With a much larger clone just one base away, this may be a read error. The chain uses TRBV29-1 and TRBJ2-7, with a possible D match to TRBD2 (5 bases). There are 12 residues in the CDR3. V was clipped by 6 bases and J by 7 bases, with 16 bases between them. In germline, CDR1 is SQVTM, CDR2 ANQGSEA. The CDR3 nucleotides read TGCAGCGTAGAAAACGGGGTCCGGGAGCAGTACTTC. It specifies CSVENGVREQYF.

This clonotype was observed a handful of times. The CDR3 DNA reads TGTGCCAGCAGTTTGTCTTTTCCGACTGAAGCTTTCTTT. It translates to CASSLSFPTEAFF. The chain has TRBV28 and TRBJ1-1, with no clear D. Germline CDR1 and CDR2: MDHEN and SYDVKM. The CDR3 has 13 residues. Between the trimmed V and J ends, which lost 3 bases and 5 bases, there was a span of 10 bases.

V is TRBV2 and J is TRBJ1-5; no definite D call. Germline V gives CDR1 SNHLY, CDR2 FYNNEI. Trimming cost V 7 bases and J 0 bases, with 4 bases left between them. CDR3 size: 12 residues. CDR3 in DNA: TGTGCCAGCACGGATAGCAATCAGCCCCAGCATTTT. Translating it yields CASTDSNQPQHF.

The table lists this clonotype with many counts. This rearrangement joins TRBV29-1 to TRBJ2-7, with D perhaps TRBD1 or TRBD2 (5 bases each). Germline lookup yields CDR1 SQVTM and CDR2 ANQGSEA. V was pared by 6 bases and J by 3 bases, with 18 bases between. The CDR3 is 14 residues long. The CDR3 DNA reads TGCAGCGTCGGGCCCAGGGCAGCGGACTACGAGCAGTACTTC. This gives the protein CSVGPRAADYEQYF.

This clonotype was seen many times. CDR3 sequence: CASSSPTSGGGNEQFF. CDR3 sequence (DNA): TGTGCCAGCAGTTCTCCGACTAGCGGGGGGGGCAATGAGCAGTTCTTC. The V gene is TRBV27, the J gene TRBJ2-1, with TRBD2 identical over 14 bases. V lost 4 bases and J lost 6; bases outside the gene matches: 5. The germline V gene has CDR1 MNHEY and CDR2 SMNVEV (reference sequence). This CDR3 is built from 16 residues.

Regarding this clonotype: A single base separates this from a much larger clone, so it may be a read error. It is likely a read error, because the conserved phenylalanine at the end of the CDR3 is missing. The rearrangement links TRBV27 to TRBJ2-1; TRBD1 agrees at 7 bases. Germline values: CDR1 MNHEY, CDR2 SMNVEV (reference sequence). The CDR3 is made up of 14 amino acids. V lost 5 bases to trimming and J lost 7 bases; unmatched junction nucleotides: 8. CDR3 in amino acids: CASSLGQAGNEQFL. In DNA form, the CDR3 reads TGTGCCAGCAGTCTAGGACAGGCAGGAAATGAGCAGTTCTTG.

The chain combines TRBV6-2 or TRBV6-3 with TRBJ2-7; 8 bases match TRBD2. Germline V CDR1 and CDR2: MNHEY, SVGEGT. The CDR3 loop spans 15 amino acids. V shed 6 bases, J shed 2 bases, and the junction held 9 bases outside the gene matches. The CDR3 sequence: CASRSSGSDAYEQYF. CDR3 DNA: TGTGCCAGCAGAAGCAGCGGGAGTGACGCCTACGAGCAGTACTTC.